The 13 T cell receptor beta chains below come from one sample, sequenced in a study of radiotherapy plus CTLA-4 blockade in lung cancer. The table came from immunoSEQ multiplex PCR; TCRdb's copy has only in-frame clones and leaves some out. The profile shows about 64,000 clones, about 72% of them singletons. This material consisted of peripheral blood, taken from a patient treated with radiotherapy plus ipilimumab. The receptor source for this set is a human donor with non-small cell lung cancer whose response to radiotherapy plus ipilimumab could not be evaluated.

The V and J genes are TRBV7-9 and TRBJ2-3; 8 bases are shared with TRBD2. Germline trimming cut 2 bases from V and 2 bases from J; bases unmatched to any gene: 3. Germline lookup yields CDR1 SEHNR and CDR2 FQNEAQ (reference sequence). This CDR3 comprises 15 residues. This chain's CDR3 is CASSLRRGDTDTQYF. In DNA, the CDR3 is TGTGCCAGCAGCTTAAGGCGGGGGGACACAGATACGCAGTATTTT.

The CDR3 nucleotides are TGTGCCAGCAGACAGGTCTTTAGCAATCAGCCCCAGCATTTT. This encodes CASRQVFSNQPQHF. The chain recombines TRBV2 with TRBJ1-5; weak D call: TRBD1 (5 bases). V was cut by 6 bases and J by 0 bases, with 9 bases left in between. This CDR3 contains 14 residues. Germline V CDR1 and CDR2: SNHLY, FYNNEI.

V gene TRBV28 combines with J gene TRBJ1-3; no clear D. The V and J ends lost 6 bases and 4 bases respectively, with 10 bases between them. The germline V gene encodes CDR1 MDHEN and CDR2 SYDVKM. The CDR3 has 13 residues. This CDR3 reads CASRRGSGNTIYF. CDR3 sequence (DNA): TGTGCCAGCAGGCGAGGTTCGGGAAACACCATATATTTT.

This chain connects TRBV6-1 to TRBJ2-7, with D perhaps matching TRBD2 (5 bases). This CDR3 is built from 15 residues. Germline V gene lookup returns CDR1 MNHNS and CDR2 SASEGT. V dropped 7 bases and J dropped 0 bases, with 16 bases sitting between them. CDR3 nucleotides: TGTGCCAGCATTAACACGGGATTGAGCTCCTACGAGCAGTACTTC. Its translation: CASINTGLSSYEQYF.

This chain's CDR3 is CASSLRGDLTDTQYF. In DNA, the CDR3 is TGCGCCAGCAGCCTTCGCGGGGACCTCACAGATACGCAGTATTTT. The rearrangement joins TRBV4-1 to TRBJ2-3, with D tentatively TRBD2 (6 bases). CDR1 and CDR2 from the germline V gene are MGHRA and YSYEKL. The V and J ends lost 4 bases and 2 bases respectively, with 13 bases between them. The CDR3 loop spans 15 amino acids.

The gene calls are TRBV5-1 and TRBJ2-2, with D maybe TRBD1 (6 bases). The CDR3 has 17 residues. Germline V gene sequence: CDR1 SGHRS, CDR2 YFSETQ. V lost 4 bases and J 0 bases, leaving 16 bases between the germline ends. CDR3 loop: CASSPDGTGTNTGELFF. The DNA of the CDR3 is TGCGCCAGCAGCCCGGACGGAACAGGGACGAACACCGGGGAGCTGTTTTTT.

The genes are TRBV19 and TRBJ2-7; no clear D gene. The CDR3 consists of 15 residues. CDR1 LNHDA and CDR2 SQIVND come from the germline V gene (reference sequence). Trimming removed 1 base from V and 2 bases from J, with 12 bases in between. The CDR3 sequence is CASSIVASSTYEQYF. As DNA, the CDR3 is TGTGCCAGTAGTATAGTGGCCAGTTCGACCTACGAGCAGTACTTC.

This clone was seen repeatedly, ten times or more. This chain connects TRBV10-3 to TRBJ1-1; 7 nucleotides match TRBD1. CDR3 length equals 14 residues. Losses at the gene ends were 5 bases for V and 0 bases for J; bases not matched to a gene: 3. The V gene's germline CDR1 is ENHRY and CDR2 SYGVKD. CDR3: CAISQDRMNTEAFF. The DNA for the CDR3 is TGTGCCATCAGTCAGGACAGGATGAACACTGAAGCTTTCTTT.

This sequence joins TRBV5-1 and TRBJ2-2; 15 bases line up with TRBD2. Germline assignment: CDR1 SGHRS and CDR2 YFSETQ. There are 17 residues in the CDR3. Germline trimming cut 0 bases from V and 4 bases from J; bases unmatched to any gene: 1. The CDR3 spells CASSLGTSGGATGELFF. CDR3 bases: TGCGCCAGCAGCTTGGGGACTAGCGGGGGGGCCACCGGGGAGCTGTTTTTT.

This clone has just a few counts. The chain uses TRBV6-5 and TRBJ1-2, with D unresolved. Trimming removed 2 bases at V and 1 base at J, with 5 bases between. The CDR3 totals 13 residues. CDR1 and CDR2 from the germline V gene are MNHEY and SVGAGI. Here the CDR3 DNA reads TGTGCCAGCAGTTACGAGGTTAACTATGGCTACACCTTC. Translating it yields CASSYEVNYGYTF.

The J gene is TRBJ2-7, the V gene TRBV5-6, with 9 bases aligning to TRBD2. The V and J ends lost 3 bases and 5 bases, in that order; junction bases with no gene match: 9. CDR1 SGHDT and CDR2 YYEEEE come from the germline V gene. CDR3 length equals 15 residues. CDR3 residues: CASSYISGRGDEQYF. CDR3 DNA: TGTGCCAGCAGCTATATTAGCGGGAGAGGGGACGAGCAGTACTTC.

The V call is TRBV5-8, the J call TRBJ1-2, with D uncertain. Trimming took off 1 base at V and 2 bases at J, with 6 bases between the two ends. Germline assignment: CDR1 SGHTS and CDR2 YDEGEE. CDR3 length equals 13 residues. This CDR3 is CASSLYSNYGYTF. Here the CDR3 DNA reads TGTGCCAGCAGCTTGTATTCGAACTATGGCTACACCTTC. Full variable domain (missing parts from reference TRBV5-8 and TRBJ1-2): EAGVTQSPTHLIKTRGQQATLRCSPISGHTSVYWYQQALGLGLQFLLWYDEGEERNRGNFPPRFSGRQFPNYSSELNVNALELEDSALYLCASSLYSNYGYTFGSGTRLTVV.

The chain uses TRBV4-1 and TRBJ2-7; 9 nucleotides match TRBD1. The germline V gene encodes CDR1 MGHRA and CDR2 YSYEKL. The trim removed 1 base at V and 2 bases at J, leaving 3 bases unmatched. The CDR3 consists of 15 residues. Here the CDR3 DNA reads TGCGCCAGCAGCCAAGGGAACAGGGGGCCCTACGAGCAGTACTTC. It yields the protein CASSQGNRGPYEQYF.